This TCR beta chain was identified during a study of T cell responses to AZD1222 COVID-19 vaccine. Generated by immunoSEQ multiplex PCR, the TCRdb table keeps only in-frame clones and is missing some. The profile shows roughly 130,000 clones, about 88% of them singletons. Trimming stripped 3 bases from V and 4 bases from J, with 9 bases between. The CDR3 runs 13 residues. The germline V gene has CDR1 SGHRS and CDR2 YFSETQ. Concerning this clone itself: Its specificity is unknown.

Overall study findings and caveats: Baseline seropositivity characterized only six AZD1222 recipients. Variant regions that are unmutated are reportedly the target of nearly half of spike-specific TCRs. The donor cohort was predominantly white British with a female majority, and clonal diversity may have been underestimated. After the peak T cell response, and only then, were repertoires sampled.

This TCR was recovered from an adult in good health. The V gene is TRBV5-1, the J gene TRBJ2-3; a weak D match, TRBD2 (5 bases). The material sequenced was peripheral blood, taken on day 0 of MenACWY control vaccination. CDR3 amino acids: CASSSEVADTQYF. In nucleotides, the CDR3 is TGCGCCAGCAGCTCGGAGGTCGCAGATACGCAGTATTTT.